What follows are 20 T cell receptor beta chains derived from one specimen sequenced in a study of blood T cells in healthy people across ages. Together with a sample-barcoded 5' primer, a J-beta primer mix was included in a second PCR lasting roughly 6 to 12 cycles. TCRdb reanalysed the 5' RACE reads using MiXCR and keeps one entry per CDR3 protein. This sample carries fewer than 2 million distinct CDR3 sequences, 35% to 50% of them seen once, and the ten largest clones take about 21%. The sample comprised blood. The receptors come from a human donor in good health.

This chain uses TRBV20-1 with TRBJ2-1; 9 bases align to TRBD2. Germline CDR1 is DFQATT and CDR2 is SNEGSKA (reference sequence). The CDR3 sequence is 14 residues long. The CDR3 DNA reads TGCAGCGCCCTCCGCGGGGGGGCGTTGAATGAGCAGTTCTTC. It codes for CSALRGGALNEQFF.

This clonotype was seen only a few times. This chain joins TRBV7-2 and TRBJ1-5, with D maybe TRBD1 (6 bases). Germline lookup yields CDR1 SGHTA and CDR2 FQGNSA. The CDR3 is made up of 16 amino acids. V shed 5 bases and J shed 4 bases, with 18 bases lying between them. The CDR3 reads CASSRIGGAVNQPQHF. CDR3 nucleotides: TGTGCCAGCAGCCGCATCGGGGGCGCGGTTAATCAGCCCCAGCATTTT.

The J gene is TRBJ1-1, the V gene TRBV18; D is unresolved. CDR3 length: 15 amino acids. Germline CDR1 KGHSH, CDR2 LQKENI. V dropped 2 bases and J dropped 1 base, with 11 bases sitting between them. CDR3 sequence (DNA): TGTGCCAGCTCACCATCTTCTCGGGGGAACACTGAAGCTTTCTTT. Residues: CASSPSSRGNTEAFF.

The CDR3 DNA reads as TGTGCCAGCAGCCCGCCGGGGTCTTATCAGCCCCAGCATTTT. Residues: CASSPPGSYQPQHF. The V gene is TRBV28, the J gene TRBJ1-5, with D unresolved. The CDR3 runs 14 residues. V lost 6 bases, J lost 5 bases, and 14 bases lay in between. Germline CDR1 MDHEN, CDR2 SYDVKM.

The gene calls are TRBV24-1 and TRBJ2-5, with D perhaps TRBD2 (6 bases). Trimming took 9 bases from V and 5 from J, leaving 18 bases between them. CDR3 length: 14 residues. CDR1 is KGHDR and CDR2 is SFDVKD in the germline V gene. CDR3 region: CATARDSDVETQYF. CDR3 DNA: TGTGCCACCGCCCGGGACTCTGATGTGGAGACCCAGTACTTC.

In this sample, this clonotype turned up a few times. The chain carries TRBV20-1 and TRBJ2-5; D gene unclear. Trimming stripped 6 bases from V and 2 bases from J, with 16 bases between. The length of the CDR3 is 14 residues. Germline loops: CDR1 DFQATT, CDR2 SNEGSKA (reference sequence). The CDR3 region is CSAPMGSVQETQYF. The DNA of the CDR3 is TGCAGTGCCCCAATGGGAAGTGTACAAGAGACCCAGTACTTC.

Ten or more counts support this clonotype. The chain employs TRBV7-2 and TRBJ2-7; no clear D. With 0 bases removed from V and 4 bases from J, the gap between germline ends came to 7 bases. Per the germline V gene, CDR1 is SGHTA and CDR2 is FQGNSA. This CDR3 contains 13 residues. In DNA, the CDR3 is TGTGCCAGCAGCTTAGCCCGCGGATACGAGCAGTACTTC. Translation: CASSLARGYEQYF.

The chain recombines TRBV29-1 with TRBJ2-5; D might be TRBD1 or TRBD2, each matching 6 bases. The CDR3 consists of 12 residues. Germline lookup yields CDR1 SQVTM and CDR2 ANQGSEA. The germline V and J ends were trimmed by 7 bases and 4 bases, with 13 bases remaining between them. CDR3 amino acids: CSAVEGGETQYF. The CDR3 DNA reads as TGCAGCGCCGTGGAGGGGGGAGAGACCCAGTACTTC.

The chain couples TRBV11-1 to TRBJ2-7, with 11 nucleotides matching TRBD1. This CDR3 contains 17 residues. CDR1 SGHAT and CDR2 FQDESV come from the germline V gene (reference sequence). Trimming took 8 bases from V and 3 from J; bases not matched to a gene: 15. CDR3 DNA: TGTGCCAGCGACCCCGGGACAGGGGGGCCACTGAACTACGAGCAGTACTTC. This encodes CASDPGTGGPLNYEQYF.

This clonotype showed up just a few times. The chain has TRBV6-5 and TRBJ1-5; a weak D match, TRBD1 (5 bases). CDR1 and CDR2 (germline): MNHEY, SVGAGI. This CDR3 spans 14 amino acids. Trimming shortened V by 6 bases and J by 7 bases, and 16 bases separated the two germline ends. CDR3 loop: CASRSGGARQPQHF. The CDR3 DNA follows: TGTGCCAGCAGATCCGGGGGAGCGCGACAGCCCCAGCATTTT.

The CDR3: CSAETDRDAFF. For the CDR3, the DNA is TGCAGCGCCGAAACTGACAGGGATGCGTTCTTC. V is TRBV29-1 and J is TRBJ2-1; TRBD1 aligns across 7 bases. This CDR3 spans 11 amino acids. Germline CDR1 SQVTM, CDR2 ANQGSEA. J gave up 15 bases and V 7 bases, and 12 bases lay outside the gene matches.

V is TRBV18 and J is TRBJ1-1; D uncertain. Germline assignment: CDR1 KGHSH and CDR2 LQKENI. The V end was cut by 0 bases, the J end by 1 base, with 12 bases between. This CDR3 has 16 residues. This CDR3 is CASSPPYKSRNTEAFF. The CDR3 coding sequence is TGTGCCAGCTCACCACCTTACAAATCCAGGAACACTGAAGCTTTCTTT. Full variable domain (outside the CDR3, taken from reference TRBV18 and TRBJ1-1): NAGVMQNPRHLVRRRGQEARLRCSPMKGHSHVYWYRQLPEEGLKFMVYLQKENIIDESGMPKERFSAEFPKEGPSILRIQQVVRGDSAAYFCASSPPYKSRNTEAFFGQGTRLTVV.

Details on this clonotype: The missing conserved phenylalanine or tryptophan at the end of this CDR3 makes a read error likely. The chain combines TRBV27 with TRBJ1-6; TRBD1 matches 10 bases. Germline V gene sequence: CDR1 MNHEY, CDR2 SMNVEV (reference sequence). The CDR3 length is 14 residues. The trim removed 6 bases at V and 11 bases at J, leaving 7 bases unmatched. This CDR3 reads CASRLGDRGPPLHC. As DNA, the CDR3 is TGTGCCAGCAGACTGGGGGACAGGGGTCCACCCCTCCACTGT.

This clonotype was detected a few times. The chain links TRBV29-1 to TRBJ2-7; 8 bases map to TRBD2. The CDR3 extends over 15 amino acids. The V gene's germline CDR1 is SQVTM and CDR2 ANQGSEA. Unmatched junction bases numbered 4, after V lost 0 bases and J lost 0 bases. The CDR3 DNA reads TGCAGCGTTGAAGAGGTAGCGGGGACCTCCTACGAGCAGTACTTC. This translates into CSVEEVAGTSYEQYF.

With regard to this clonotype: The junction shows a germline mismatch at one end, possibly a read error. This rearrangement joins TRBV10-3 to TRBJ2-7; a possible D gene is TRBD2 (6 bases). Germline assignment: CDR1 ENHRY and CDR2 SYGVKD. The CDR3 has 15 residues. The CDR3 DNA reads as TGTGCCGTCAGTGGCCTGAGGACCGCGGGGAACGAGCAGTACTTC. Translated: CAVSGLRTAGNEQYF.

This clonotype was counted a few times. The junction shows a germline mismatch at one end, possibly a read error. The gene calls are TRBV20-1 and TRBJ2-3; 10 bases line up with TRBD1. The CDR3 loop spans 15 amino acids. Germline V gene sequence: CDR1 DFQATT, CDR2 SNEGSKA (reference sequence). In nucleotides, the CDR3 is TGCAATGCTCGGTCGGGGACAGGGGACCTAGATACGCAGTATTTT. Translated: CNARSGTGDLDTQYF.

The CDR3: CSARSDARDRRQPQHF. CDR3 coding DNA: TGCAGTGCTAGATCGGACGCCCGGGACAGGCGGCAGCCCCAGCATTTT. The V call is TRBV20-1, the J call TRBJ1-5, with 8 positions matching TRBD1. Germline assignment: CDR1 DFQATT and CDR2 SNEGSKA (reference sequence). This CDR3 contains 16 residues. The ends lost 2 bases at V and 7 bases at J; junction bases unmatched: 13.

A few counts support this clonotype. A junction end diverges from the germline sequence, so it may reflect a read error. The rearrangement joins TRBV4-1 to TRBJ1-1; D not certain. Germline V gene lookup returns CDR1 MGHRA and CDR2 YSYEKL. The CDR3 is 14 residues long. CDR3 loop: CASTIWGSDTEAFF. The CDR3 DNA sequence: TGCGCTAGCACAATCTGGGGATCGGACACTGAAGCTTTCTTT.

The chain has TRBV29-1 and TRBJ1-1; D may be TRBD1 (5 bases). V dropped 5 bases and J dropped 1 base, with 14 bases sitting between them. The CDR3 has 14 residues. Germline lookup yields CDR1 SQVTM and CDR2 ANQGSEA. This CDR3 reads CSVREGSANTEAFF. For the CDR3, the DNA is TGCAGCGTTCGAGAGGGGTCGGCGAACACTGAAGCTTTCTTT.

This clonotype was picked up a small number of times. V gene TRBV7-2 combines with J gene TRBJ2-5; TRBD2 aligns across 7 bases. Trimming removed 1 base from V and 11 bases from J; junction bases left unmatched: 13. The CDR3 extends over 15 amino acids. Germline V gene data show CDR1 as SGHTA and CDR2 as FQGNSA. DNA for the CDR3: TGTGCCAGCAGCTTAGGGGGAGGGACCCCGCTTGAGCAGTACTTC. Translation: CASSLGGGTPLEQYF.